This T cell receptor (beta chain) was identified in a study of blood T cell repertoires in COVID-19. The CDR3 consists of 15 residues. The germline V gene has CDR1 MNHEY and CDR2 SVGAGI. The V end lost 7 bases, the J end lost 2 bases, and 18 bases lay between the germline ends. Original processing methods: It was from reference gene primer amplification that nucleated cell counts were estimated. The method was immunoSEQ multiplex PCR; TCRdb's version includes in-frame clones alone and lacks a portion of them. From that table come the V and J calls and clone size; the DNA was used to work out D and trimming. The profile shows roughly 17,000 clones, 89% of them singletons.

This receptor was obtained from a man older than 75 with acute or convalescent COVID-19. Sequenced: peripheral blood. J is TRBJ2-7 and V is TRBV6-5, with D tentatively TRBD2 (6 bases). The CDR3 coding sequence is TGTGCCAGCATTCCCGCGGCGGGGCAGACCTACGAGCAGTACTTC. Amino acid sequence: CASIPAAGQTYEQYF.